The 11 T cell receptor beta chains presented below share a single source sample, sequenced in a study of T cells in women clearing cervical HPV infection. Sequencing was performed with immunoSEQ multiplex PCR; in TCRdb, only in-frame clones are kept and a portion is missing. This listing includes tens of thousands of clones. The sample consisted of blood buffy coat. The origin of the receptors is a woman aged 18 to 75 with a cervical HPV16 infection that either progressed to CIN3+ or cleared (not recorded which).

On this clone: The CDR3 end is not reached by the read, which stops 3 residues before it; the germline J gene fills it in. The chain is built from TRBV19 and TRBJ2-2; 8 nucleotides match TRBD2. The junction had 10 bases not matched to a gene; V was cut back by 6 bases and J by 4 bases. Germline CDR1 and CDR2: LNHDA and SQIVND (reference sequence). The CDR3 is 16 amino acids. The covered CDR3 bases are TGTGCCAGTAGGCCCCCGGGAGGGGCTGGCACCGGGGAG. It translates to CASRPPGGAGTGE. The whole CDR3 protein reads CASRPPGGAGTGELFF.

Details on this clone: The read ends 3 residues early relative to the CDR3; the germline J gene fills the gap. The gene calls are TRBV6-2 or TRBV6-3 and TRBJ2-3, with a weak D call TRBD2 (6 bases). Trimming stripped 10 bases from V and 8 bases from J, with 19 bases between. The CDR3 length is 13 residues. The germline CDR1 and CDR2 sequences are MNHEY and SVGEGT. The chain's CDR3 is CATIRDSQGTQYF. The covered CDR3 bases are TGTGCCACTATCCGGGACTCGCAGGGTACG.

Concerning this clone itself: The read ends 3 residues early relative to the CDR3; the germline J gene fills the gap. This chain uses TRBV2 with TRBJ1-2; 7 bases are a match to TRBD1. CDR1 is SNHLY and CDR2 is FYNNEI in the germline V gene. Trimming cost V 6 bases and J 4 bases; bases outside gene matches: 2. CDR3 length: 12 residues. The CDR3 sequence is CASRGTVYGYTF. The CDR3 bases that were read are TGTGCCAGCAGGGGGACAGTCTATGGC.

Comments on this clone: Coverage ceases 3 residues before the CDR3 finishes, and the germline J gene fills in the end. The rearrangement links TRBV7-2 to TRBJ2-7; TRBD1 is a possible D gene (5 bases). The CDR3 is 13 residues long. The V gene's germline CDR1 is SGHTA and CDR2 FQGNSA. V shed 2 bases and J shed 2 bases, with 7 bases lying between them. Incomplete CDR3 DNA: TGTGCCAGCAGCTTACAAGGGGCCTACGAG. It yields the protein CASSLQGAYE. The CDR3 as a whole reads CASSLQGAYEQYF.

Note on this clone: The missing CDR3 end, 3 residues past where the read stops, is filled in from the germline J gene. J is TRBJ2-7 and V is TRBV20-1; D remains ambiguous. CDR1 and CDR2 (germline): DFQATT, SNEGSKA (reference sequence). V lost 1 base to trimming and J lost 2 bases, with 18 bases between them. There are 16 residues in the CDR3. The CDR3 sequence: CSARGQESFRPYEQYF. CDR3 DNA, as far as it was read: TGCAGTGCTAGAGGCCAGGAGTCATTCCGACCCTACGAG.

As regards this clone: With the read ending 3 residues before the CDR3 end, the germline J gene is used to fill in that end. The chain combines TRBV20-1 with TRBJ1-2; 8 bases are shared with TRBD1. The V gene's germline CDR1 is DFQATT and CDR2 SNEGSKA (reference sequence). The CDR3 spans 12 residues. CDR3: CSASFGQGRYTF. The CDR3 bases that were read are TGCAGTGCTAGCTTTGGACAGGGCCGT.

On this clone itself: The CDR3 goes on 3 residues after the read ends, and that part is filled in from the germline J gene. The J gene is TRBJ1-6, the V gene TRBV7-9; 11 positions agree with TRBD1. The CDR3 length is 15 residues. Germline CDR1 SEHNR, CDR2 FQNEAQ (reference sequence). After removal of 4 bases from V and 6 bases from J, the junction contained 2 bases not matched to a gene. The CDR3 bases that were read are TGTGCCAGCAGCTCGGGGACAGGGGGTAATTCACCC. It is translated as CASSSGTGGNSP. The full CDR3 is CASSSGTGGNSPLHF.

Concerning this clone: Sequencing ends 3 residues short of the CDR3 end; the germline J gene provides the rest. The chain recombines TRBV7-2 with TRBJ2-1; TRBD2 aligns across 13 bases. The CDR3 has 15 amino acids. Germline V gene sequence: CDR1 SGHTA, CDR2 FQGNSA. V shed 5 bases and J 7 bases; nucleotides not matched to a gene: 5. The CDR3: CASSRGTSGVNEQFF. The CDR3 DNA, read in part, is TGTGCCAGCAGCCGAGGGACTAGCGGGGTTAATGAG. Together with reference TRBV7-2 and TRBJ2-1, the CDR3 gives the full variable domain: GAGVSQSPSNKVTEKGKDVELRCDPISGHTALYWYRQSLGQGLEFLIYFQGNSAPDKSGLPSDRFSAERTGGSVSTLTIQRTQQEDSAVYLCASSRGTSGVNEQFFGPGTRLTVL.

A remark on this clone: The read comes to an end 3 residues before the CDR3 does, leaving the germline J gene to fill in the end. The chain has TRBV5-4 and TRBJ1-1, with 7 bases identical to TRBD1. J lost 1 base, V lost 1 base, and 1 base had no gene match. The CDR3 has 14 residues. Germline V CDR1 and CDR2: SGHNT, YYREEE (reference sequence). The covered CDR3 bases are TGTGCCAGCAGCTTGACAGGGGAGAACACTGAA. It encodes CASSLTGENTE. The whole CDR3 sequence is CASSLTGENTEAFF.

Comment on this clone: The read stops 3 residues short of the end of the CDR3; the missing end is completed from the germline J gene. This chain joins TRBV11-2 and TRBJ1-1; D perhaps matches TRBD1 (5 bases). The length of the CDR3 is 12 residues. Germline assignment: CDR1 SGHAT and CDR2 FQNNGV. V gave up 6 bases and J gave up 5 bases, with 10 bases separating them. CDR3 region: CASSRGWTEAFF. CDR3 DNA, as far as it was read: TGTGCCAGCAGTCGGGGGTGGACTGAA.

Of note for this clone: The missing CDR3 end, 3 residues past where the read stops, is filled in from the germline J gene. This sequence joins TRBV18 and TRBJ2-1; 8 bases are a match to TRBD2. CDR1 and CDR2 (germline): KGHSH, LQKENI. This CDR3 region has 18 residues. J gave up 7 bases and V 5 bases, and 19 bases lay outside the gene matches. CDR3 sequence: CASSVAGGAGRARNEQFF. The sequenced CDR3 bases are TGTGCCAGCTCAGTTGCGGGAGGCGCCGGGAGGGCTAGGAATGAG.